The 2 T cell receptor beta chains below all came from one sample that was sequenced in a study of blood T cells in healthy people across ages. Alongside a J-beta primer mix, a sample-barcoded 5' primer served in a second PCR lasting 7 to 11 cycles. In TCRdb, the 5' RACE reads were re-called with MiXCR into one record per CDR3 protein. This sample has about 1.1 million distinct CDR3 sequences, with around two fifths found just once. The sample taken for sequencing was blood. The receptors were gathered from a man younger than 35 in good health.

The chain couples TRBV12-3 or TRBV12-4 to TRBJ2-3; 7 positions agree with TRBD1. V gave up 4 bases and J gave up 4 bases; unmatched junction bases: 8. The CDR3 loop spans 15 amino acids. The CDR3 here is CASSSNGQEADTQYF. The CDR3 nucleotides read TGTGCCAGCAGTTCTAACGGACAGGAAGCAGATACGCAGTATTTT.

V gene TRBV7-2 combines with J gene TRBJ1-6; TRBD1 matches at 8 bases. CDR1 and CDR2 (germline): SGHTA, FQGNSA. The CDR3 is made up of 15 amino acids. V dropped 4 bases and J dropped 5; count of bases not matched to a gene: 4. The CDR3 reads CASSSGGRDNSPLHF. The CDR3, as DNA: TGTGCCAGCAGCTCAGGGGGCAGGGATAATTCACCCCTCCACTTT.